Following are 4 T cell receptor beta chains from one sample sequenced in a study of blood T cell repertoires in COVID-19. Using immunoSEQ multiplex PCR, the repertoire was profiled, and TCRdb retains in-frame clones only, with some absent. The sample contains a few hundred thousand clones, around 83% of which appear only once. The source material was peripheral blood. The receptors originated from a human donor in a cohort sampled during active COVID-19.

V and J are TRBV28 and TRBJ1-2; no clear D gene. The CDR3 is 14 residues long. V lost 7 bases, J lost 4 bases, and 16 bases lay in between. Germline V gene lookup returns CDR1 MDHEN and CDR2 SYDVKM. The CDR3 loop is CASMESGYGYGYTF. Here the CDR3 DNA reads TGTGCCAGCATGGAGTCTGGTTACGGCTATGGCTACACCTTC.

In its sample, this clone was seen once. The chain carries TRBV7-9 and TRBJ2-7; the match to TRBD1 covers 9 bases. The length of the CDR3 is 17 residues. V was clipped by 1 base and J by 6 bases; unmatched bases: 13. Germline CDR1 reads SEHNR; CDR2 reads FQNEAQ (reference sequence). The CDR3 is CASSLVGGTGKDGEQYF. The CDR3 DNA reads as TGTGCCAGCAGCTTAGTAGGGGGGACAGGGAAGGATGGCGAGCAGTACTTC.

The rearrangement joins TRBV28 to TRBJ1-2; no clear D. CDR3 size: 19 residues. Trimming took 2 bases from V and 4 from J, leaving 26 bases between them. Germline CDR1 MDHEN, CDR2 SYDVKM. The chain's CDR3 is CASSLTTRWTNIPSYGYTF. The CDR3, as DNA: TGTGCCAGCAGTTTAACGACTCGGTGGACTAACATACCCTCCTATGGCTACACCTTC.

The gene calls are TRBV27 and TRBJ2-1; 10 positions agree with TRBD2. Germline V gene data show CDR1 as MNHEY and CDR2 as SMNVEV (reference sequence). Trimming took 6 bases from V and 7 from J; bases not matched to a gene: 12. The CDR3 sequence is 16 residues long. The CDR3 loop is CASSPKAGGPGNEQFF. CDR3 DNA: TGTGCCAGCAGCCCGAAAGCGGGAGGGCCAGGTAATGAGCAGTTCTTC.